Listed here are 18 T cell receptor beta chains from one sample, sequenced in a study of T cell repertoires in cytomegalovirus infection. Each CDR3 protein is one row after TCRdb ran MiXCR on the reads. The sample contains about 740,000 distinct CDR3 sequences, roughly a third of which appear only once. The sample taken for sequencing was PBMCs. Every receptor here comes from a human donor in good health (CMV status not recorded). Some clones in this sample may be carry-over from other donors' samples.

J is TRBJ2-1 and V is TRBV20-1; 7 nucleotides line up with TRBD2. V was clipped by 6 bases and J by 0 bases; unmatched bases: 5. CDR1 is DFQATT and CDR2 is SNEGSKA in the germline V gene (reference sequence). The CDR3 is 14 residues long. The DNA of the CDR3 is TGCAGTGCCGTTGGGGGGGTCTCCTACAATGAGCAGTTCTTC. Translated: CSAVGGVSYNEQFF.

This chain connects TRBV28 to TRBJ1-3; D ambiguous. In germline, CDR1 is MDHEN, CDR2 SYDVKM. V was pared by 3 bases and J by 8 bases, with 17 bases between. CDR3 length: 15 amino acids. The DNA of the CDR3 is TGTGCCAGCAGTTTGAGTAGAACCTACCCAGACACCATATATTTT. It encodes CASSLSRTYPDTIYF. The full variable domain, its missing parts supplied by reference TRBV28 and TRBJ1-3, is DVKVTQSSRYLVKRTGEKVFLECVQDMDHENMFWYRQDPGLGLRLIYFSYDVKMKEKGDIPEGYSVSREKKERFSLILESASTNQTSMYLCASSLSRTYPDTIYFGEGSWLTVV.

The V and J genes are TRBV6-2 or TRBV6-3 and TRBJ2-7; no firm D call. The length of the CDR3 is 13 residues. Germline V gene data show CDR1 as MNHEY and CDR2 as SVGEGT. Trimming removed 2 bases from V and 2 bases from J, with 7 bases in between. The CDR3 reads CASSYVGAYEQYF. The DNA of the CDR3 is TGTGCCAGCAGTTACGTCGGAGCCTACGAGCAGTACTTC.

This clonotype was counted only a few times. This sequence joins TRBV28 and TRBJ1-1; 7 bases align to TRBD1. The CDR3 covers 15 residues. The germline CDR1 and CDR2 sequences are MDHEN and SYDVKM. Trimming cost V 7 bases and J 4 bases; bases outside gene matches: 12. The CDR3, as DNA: TGTGCCAGCACAACCGGTGAGGGGGCGGGCACTGAAGCTTTCTTT. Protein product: CASTTGEGAGTEAFF.

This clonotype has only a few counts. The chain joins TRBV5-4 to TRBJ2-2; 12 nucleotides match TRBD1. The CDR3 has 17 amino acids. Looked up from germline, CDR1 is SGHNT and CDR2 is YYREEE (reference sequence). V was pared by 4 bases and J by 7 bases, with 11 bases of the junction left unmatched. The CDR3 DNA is TGTGCCAGCAGCGCACCCTCCGGGGACAGGGGGCACGGGGAGCTGTTTTTT. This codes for CASSAPSGDRGHGELFF.

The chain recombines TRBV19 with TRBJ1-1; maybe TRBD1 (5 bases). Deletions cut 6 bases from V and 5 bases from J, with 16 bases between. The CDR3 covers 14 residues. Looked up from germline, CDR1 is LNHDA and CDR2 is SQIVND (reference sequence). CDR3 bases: TGTGCCAGTAGCTCCCGGGGCCCGAAAACTGAAGCTTTCTTT. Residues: CASSSRGPKTEAFF.

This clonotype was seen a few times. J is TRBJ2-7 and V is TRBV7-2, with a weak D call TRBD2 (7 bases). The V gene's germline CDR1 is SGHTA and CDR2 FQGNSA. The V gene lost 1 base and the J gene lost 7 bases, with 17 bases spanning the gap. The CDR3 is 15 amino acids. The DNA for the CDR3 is TGTGCCAGCAGCTTAGATGGCGGGGGCCCGCGGGAGCAGTACTTC. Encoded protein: CASSLDGGGPREQYF.

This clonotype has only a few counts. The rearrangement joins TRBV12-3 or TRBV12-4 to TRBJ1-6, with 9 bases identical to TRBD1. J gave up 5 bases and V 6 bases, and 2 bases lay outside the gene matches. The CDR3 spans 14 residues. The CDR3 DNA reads TGTGCCAGCAGGTGGACAGGGGATAATTCACCCCTCCACTTT. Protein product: CASRWTGDNSPLHF.

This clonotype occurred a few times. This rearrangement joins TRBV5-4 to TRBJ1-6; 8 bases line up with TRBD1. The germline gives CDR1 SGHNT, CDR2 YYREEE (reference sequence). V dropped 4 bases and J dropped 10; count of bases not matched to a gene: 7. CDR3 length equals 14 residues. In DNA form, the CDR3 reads TGTGCCAGCAGCCCGGACAGGGTTAGGTCACCCCTCCACTTT. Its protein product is CASSPDRVRSPLHF.

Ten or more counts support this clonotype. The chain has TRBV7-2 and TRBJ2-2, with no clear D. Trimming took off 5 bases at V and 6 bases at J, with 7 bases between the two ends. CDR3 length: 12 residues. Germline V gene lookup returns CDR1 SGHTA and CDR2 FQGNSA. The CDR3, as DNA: TGTGCCAGCAGCAAGGGCCCCGGGGAGCTGTTTTTT. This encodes CASSKGPGELFF. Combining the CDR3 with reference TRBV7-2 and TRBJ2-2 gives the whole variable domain GAGVSQSPSNKVTEKGKDVELRCDPISGHTALYWYRQSLGQGLEFLIYFQGNSAPDKSGLPSDRFSAERTGGSVSTLTIQRTQQEDSAVYLCASSKGPGELFFGEGSRLTVL.

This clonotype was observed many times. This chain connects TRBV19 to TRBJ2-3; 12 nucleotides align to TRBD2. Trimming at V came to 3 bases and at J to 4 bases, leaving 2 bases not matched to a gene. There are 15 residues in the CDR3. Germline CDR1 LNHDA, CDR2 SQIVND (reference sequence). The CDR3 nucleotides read TGTGCCAGTAGTATGACTAGCGGGAGTCCAGATACGCAGTATTTT. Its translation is CASSMTSGSPDTQYF.

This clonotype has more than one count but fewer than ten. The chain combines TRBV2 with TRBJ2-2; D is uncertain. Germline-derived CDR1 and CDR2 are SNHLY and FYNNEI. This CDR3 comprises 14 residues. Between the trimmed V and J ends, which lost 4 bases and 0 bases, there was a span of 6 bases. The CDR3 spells CASSVISNTGELFF. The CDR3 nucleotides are TGTGCCAGCAGTGTTATCTCGAACACCGGGGAGCTGTTTTTT.

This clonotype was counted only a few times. CDR3 DNA: TGTGCCAGTAGTATAATCAGGGCTCGGGCTGAAGCTTTCTTT. It translates to CASSIIRARAEAFF. The V call is TRBV19, the J call TRBJ1-1, with D perhaps matching TRBD1 (5 bases). Germline V lookup: CDR1 LNHDA, CDR2 SQIVND (reference sequence). V was cut by 2 bases and J by 6 bases, with 13 bases left in between. This CDR3 region has 14 residues.

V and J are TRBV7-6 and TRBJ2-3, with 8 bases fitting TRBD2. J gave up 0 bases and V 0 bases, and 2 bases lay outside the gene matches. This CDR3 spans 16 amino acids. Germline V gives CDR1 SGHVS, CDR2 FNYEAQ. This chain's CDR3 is CASSLASSGSTDTQYF. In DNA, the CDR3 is TGTGCCAGCAGCTTAGCCTCTAGCGGGAGCACAGATACGCAGTATTTT.

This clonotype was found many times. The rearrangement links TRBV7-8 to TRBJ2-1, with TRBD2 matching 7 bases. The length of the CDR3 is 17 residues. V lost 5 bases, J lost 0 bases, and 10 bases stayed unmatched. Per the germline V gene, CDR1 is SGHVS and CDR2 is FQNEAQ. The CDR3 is CASSPRPSGSSYNEQFF. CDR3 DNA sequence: TGTGCCAGCAGCCCGAGACCTAGCGGCAGCTCCTACAATGAGCAGTTCTTC. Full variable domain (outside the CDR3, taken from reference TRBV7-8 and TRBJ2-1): GAGVSQSPRYKVAKRGQDVALRCDPISGHVSLFWYQQALGQGPEFLTYFQNEAQLDKSGLPSDRFFAERPEGSVSTLKIQRTQQEDSAVYLCASSPRPSGSSYNEQFFGPGTRLTVL.

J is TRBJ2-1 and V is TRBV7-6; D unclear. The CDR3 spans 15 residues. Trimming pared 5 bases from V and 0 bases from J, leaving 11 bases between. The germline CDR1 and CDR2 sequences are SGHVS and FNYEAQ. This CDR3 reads CASSPVESSYNEQFF. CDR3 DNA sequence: TGTGCCAGCAGCCCAGTCGAAAGCTCCTACAATGAGCAGTTCTTC.

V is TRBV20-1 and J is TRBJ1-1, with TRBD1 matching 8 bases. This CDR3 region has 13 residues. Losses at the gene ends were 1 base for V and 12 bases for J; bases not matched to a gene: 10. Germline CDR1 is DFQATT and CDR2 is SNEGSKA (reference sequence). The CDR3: CSARGTGLMVTFF. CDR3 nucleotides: TGCAGTGCTAGAGGGACAGGGTTAATGGTAACTTTCTTT.

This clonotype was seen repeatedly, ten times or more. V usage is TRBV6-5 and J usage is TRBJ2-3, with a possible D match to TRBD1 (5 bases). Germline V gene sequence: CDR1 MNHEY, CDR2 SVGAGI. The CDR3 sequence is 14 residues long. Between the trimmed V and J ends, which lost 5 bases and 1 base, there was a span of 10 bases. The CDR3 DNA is TGTGCCAGCAGTCAGGGATTAGGCACAGATACGCAGTATTTT. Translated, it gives CASSQGLGTDTQYF.